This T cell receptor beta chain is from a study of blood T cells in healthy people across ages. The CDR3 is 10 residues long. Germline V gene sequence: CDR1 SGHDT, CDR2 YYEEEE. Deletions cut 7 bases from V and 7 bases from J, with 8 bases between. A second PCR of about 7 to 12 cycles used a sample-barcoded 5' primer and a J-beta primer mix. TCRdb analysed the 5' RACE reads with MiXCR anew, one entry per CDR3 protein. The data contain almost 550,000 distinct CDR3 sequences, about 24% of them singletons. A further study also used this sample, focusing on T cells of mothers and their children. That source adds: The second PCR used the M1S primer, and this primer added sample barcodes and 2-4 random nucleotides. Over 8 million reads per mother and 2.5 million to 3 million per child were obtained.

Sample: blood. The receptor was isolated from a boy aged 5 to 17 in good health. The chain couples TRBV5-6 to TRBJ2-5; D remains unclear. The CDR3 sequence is CASGDRTQYF. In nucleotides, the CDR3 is TGTGCCAGCGGGGATCGGACCCAGTACTTC.